The table lists the clone carrying this T cell receptor (beta chain) with a few counts. The sample originates from a study of T cells in Graves' hyperthyroidism and ophthalmopathy. CDR3 length: 14 residues. Trimming left V 3 bases short and J 8 bases short, with 14 bases between. Germline CDR1 MGHDK, CDR2 SYGVNS. The authors deemed Graves' hyperthyroidism stable absent ophthalmopathy progression within 18 months. Exclusion followed for patients with uncontrolled infection, other autoimmune disease, pregnancy or lactation. PBMCs were obtained from about 9.9 ml fresh peripheral blood. Amplification yielded TCR beta CDR3 regions, with RNA transcripts as the source. An initial round of RT-PCR targeting the TCR CDR3 relied on the HTBI primer set. TCRdb called the multiplex PCR reads again in MiXCR, with one record for every CDR3 protein. The data show hundreds of thousands of distinct CDR3 sequences, approximately 14% seen once.

The sequence was obtained from a woman younger than 30 with Graves' hyperthyroidism. This chain links TRBV25-1 with TRBJ2-1; D is undetermined. Sequences were obtained from blood. DNA of the CDR3: TGTGCCAGCAGTGAGGGCCGATGGAAGGATGAGCAGTTCTTC. Its protein is CASSEGRWKDEQFF.